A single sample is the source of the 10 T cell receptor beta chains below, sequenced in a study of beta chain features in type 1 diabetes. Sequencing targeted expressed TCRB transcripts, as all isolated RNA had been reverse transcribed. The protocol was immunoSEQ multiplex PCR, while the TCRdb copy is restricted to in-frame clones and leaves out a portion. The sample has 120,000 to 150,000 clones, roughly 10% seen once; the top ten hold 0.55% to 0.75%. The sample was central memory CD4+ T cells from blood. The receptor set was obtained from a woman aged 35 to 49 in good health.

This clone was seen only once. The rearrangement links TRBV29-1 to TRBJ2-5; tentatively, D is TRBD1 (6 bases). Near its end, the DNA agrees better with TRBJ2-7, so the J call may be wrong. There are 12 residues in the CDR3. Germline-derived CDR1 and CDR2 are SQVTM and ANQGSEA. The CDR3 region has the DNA TGCAGCGTTGGGCGGACAGCCTACGAGCAGTACTTC. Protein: CSVGRTAYEQYF.

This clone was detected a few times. The CDR3 loop reads CASSPYFSNTYEQYF. In nucleotides, the CDR3 is TGTGCCAGCAGCCCCTATTTCTCCAATACCTACGAGCAGTACTTC. The chain uses TRBV7-2 and TRBJ2-7; D gene uncertain. The length of the CDR3 is 15 residues. Germline-derived CDR1 and CDR2 are SGHTA and FQGNSA. Trimming removed 5 bases from V and 2 bases from J, with 16 bases in between.

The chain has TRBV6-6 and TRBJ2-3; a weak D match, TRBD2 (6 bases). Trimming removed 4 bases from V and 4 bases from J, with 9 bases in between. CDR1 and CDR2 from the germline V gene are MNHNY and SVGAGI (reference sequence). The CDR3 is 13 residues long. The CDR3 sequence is CASSSPSADTQYF. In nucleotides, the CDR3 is TGTGCCAGCAGTTCGCCTAGCGCAGATACGCAGTATTTT.

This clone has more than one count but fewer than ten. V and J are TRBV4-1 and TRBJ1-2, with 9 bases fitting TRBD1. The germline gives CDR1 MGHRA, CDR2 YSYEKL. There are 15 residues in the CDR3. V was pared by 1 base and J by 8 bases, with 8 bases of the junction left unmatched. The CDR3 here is CASSQAEGQGRGYTF. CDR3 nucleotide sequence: TGCGCCAGCAGCCAAGCCGAGGGACAGGGAAGGGGCTACACCTTC.

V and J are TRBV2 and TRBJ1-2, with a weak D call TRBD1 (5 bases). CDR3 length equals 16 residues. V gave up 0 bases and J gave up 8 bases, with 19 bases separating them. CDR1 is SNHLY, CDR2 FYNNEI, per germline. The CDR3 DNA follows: TGTGCCAGCAGTGAAGCACTCAAGCGGGGGGGAGAAGGCTACACCTTC. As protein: CASSEALKRGGEGYTF. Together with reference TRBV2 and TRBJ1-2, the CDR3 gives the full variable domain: EPEVTQTPSHQVTQMGQEVILRCVPISNHLYFYWYRQILGQKVEFLVSFYNNEISEKSEIFDDQFSVERPDGSNFTLKIRSTKLEDSAMYFCASSEALKRGGEGYTFGSGTRLTVV.

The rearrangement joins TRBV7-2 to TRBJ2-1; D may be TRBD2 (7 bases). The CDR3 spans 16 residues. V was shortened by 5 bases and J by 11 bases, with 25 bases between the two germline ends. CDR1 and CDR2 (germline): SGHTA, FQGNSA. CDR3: CASSPAGGRGPFKQFF. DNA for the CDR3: TGTGCCAGCAGCCCCGCCGGGGGGCGGGGCCCTTTCAAGCAGTTCTTC.

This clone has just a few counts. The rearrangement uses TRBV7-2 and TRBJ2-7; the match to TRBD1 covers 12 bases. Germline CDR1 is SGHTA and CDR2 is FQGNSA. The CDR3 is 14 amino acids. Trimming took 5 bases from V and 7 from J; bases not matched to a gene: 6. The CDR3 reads CASSNRDRGPEQYF. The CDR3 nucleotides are TGTGCCAGCAGCAACCGGGACAGGGGGCCTGAGCAGTACTTC.

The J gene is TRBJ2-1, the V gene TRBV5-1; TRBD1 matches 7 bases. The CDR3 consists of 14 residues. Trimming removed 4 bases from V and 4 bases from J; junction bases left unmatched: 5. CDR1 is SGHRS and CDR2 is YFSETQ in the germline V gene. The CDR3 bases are TGCGCCAGCAGCCCGGGACAGACTTACAATGAGCAGTTCTTC. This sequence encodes CASSPGQTYNEQFF.

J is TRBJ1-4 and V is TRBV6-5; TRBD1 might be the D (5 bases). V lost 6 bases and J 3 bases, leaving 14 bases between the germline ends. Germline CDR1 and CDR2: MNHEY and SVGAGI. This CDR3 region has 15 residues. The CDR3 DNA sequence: TGTGCCAGCAGGAGCGGGACGCTAGCTAATGAAAAACTGTTTTTT. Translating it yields CASRSGTLANEKLFF.

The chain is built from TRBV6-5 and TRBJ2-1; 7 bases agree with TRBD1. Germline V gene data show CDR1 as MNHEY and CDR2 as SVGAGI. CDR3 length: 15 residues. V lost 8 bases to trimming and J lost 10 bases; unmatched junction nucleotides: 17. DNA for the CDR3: TGTGCCAGCGGTCAACCAGCAGGGGGAACCCCAGAGCAGTTCTTC. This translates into CASGQPAGGTPEQFF.